This is a list of T cell receptor beta chains from one sample in a study of tumor and adjacent non-tumor tissue in lung cancer. TCRdb re-analysed the multiplex PCR reads in MiXCR, keeping a single row per CDR3 protein. The repertoire includes 120,000 to 150,000 distinct CDR3 sequences, about 71% of them detected once, and over 15% sits in the top ten. Sequences were obtained from lung tumor tissue. These receptor sequences come from a man aged 60-69 years with small cell lung cancer. Both conserved end residues are part of each CDR3. A D gene is named only where the DNA matches it firmly. Clone size is not always given. Where it is, it says once, few, many or a class for expanded clones.

.	TRBJ2-1	TRBV29-1	.	TGCAGCGTTGAAGAAGGTAGCAGGACCTACAATGAGCAGTTCTTC	CSVEEGSRTYNEQFF
.	TRBJ2-5	TRBV11-2	many	TGTGCCAGCAGCTTTCCGGGAGAGGAGACCCAGTACTTC	CASSFPGEETQYF
.	TRBJ2-1	TRBV11-3	.	TGTGCCAACAGCTTAGGAGAGATGTACAATGAGCAGTTCTTC	CANSLGEMYNEQFF
TRBD2	TRBJ2-3	TRBV7-9	.	TGTGCCAGCAGCACAGGGACTAGCGGAATATCTCTCACAGATACGCAGTATTTT	CASSTGTSGISLTDTQYF
.	TRBJ2-1	TRBV28	.	TGTGCCAGCAGTTTCCCAAGCCGGATCCCTTCGGGGAGTGAAGTCCGCAATGAGCAGTTCTTC	CASSFPSRIPSGSEVRNEQFF
TRBD2	TRBJ2-2	TRBV6-1	.	TGTGCCAGCGGCCCCAGTCGGACTAGCGGGAGGGCCGGGGAGCTGTTTTTT	CASGPSRTSGRAGELFF
.	TRBJ2-5	TRBV5-4	.	TGTGCCAGCAGCTTGGGCAGGTGGGAAGAGACCCAGTACTTC	CASSLGRWEETQYF
.	TRBJ2-1	TRBV11-2	.	TGTGCCAGCAGCTTAGCACTGACTAGTGGTTACAATGAGCAGTTCTTC	CASSLALTSGYNEQFF
.	TRBJ1-2	TRBV7-9	.	TGTGCCAGCAACTCGGGGGCCGCTGGCTACACCTTC	CASNSGAAGYTF
TRBD2	TRBJ2-1	TRBV11-1	.	TGTGCCGGCAGCTTATCGGGAGGCGGTGATGATGGGCAGTTCTTT	CAGSLSGGGDDGQFF
.	TRBJ2-4	TRBV4-2	many	TGTGCCAGCAGCCAAGATCAAGGATCCCAAAACATTCAGTACTTC	CASSQDQGSQNIQYF
TRBD2	TRBJ2-3	TRBV12-3/TRBV12-4	.	TGTGCCAGCAGTTCAACTAGCGGGAGCGTAGATACGCAGTATTTT	CASSSTSGSVDTQYF
TRBD2	TRBJ2-1	TRBV12-3/TRBV12-4	.	TGTACCAGCAGTTCTAGCGGCTCCTACAATGAGCAGTTCTTC	CTSSSSGSYNEQFF
.	TRBJ1-2	TRBV6-5	few	TGTGCCAGCAGTTATGGAGAGGGAGCATCCTATGGCTACACCTTC	CASSYGEGASYGYTF
.	TRBJ2-1	TRBV20-1	.	TGCAGTGCTAGAGATCGTGTCGCGTACAATGAGCAGTTCTTC	CSARDRVAYNEQFF
TRBD2	TRBJ2-1	TRBV12-3/TRBV12-4	.	TGTGCCAGCAACACACTAACGGGAGGGAGGGGGAATGAGCAGATCTTC	CASNTLTGGRGNEQIF
.	TRBJ1-1	TRBV11-3	.	TGTGCCAGCAACTTAGAGGGCAGTACTGAAGCTTTCTTT	CASNLEGSTEAFF
.	TRBJ1-3	TRBV20-1	once	TGCAGTGTTCGAAAGGGAAACTCTGGAGACACCATATATTTT	CSVRKGNSGDTIYF
.	TRBJ1-6	TRBV5-1	.	TGCGCCAGCAGCTTGGCCGGGCGTTCACCCCTCCACTTT	CASSLAGRSPLHF
.	TRBJ2-3	TRBV18	few	TGTGCCAGCTCACCTGACGGACAGAGCACAGATACGCAGTATTTT	CASSPDGQSTDTQYF
.	TRBJ1-5	TRBV5-5	.	TGTGCCAGCAGCTTAAATCCGGGGGGGGATCAGCCCCAGCATTTT	CASSLNPGGDQPQHF
.	TRBJ2-3	TRBV6-1	.	TGTGCCACATCAAAGGAAGGGCGAGGCACAGATACGCAGTATTTT	CATSKEGRGTDTQYF
.	TRBJ2-7	TRBV5-1	once	TGCGCCAGCAGATCCGGGACCACGAACGTTCGGGACGAGCAATACTTC	CASRSGTTNVRDEQYF
.	TRBJ2-3	TRBV5-1	.	TGCGCCAGCAGCGACCAAAGCGGGAGCACAGATACGCAGTATTTT	CASSDQSGSTDTQYF
.	TRBJ1-5	TRBV6-1	.	TGTGCAAGCAGTGAAGCCATCATGATATGGGATCAGCCCCAGCATTTT	CASSEAIMIWDQPQHF
.	TRBJ1-3	TRBV6-5	.	TGTGCCAGCAGTTGGACGGCTGGTTCTGGAAACACCATATATTTT	CASSWTAGSGNTIYF
.	TRBJ1-4	TRBV6-5	.	TGTGCCAGCAGTCCTGAACGGGGATGGGGCAAACTGTTTTTT	CASSPERGWGKLFF
.	TRBJ1-1	TRBV12-3/TRBV12-4	once	TGTGCCAGCATCAATTGCAGGCTTAACACTGAAGCTTTCTTT	CASINCRLNTEAFF
TRBD1	TRBJ2-1	TRBV6-5	.	TGTGCCAGTAGGTTGAGAAGGGACAGGGGGGATGAGCGGTTCTTC	CASRLRRDRGDERFF
TRBD2	TRBJ2-1	TRBV7-8	.	TGTGCCAGCAGGTTAGTGGGGACTATAAATGAGCAGTTTTTC	CASRLVGTINEQFF
.	TRBJ2-4	TRBV6-2/TRBV6-3	.	TGTGCCAGCACCGAAGGGGACCAGGTCAAAAACATTCAGTACTTC	CASTEGDQVKNIQYF
TRBD2	TRBJ2-1	TRBV20-1	.	TGCAGTGCTTTACTAGCGGATGAACTGTTCTTC	CSALLADELFF
.	TRBJ2-3	TRBV20-1	many	TGCAGTGCTAGAATGGAACTAGATACCTTGGGGGCAGATACGCAGTATTTT	CSARMELDTLGADTQYF
TRBD1	TRBJ1-1	TRBV5-1	.	TGCGCCAGCAGCTCGACAGGGGGCGGTACTGTAGCTTTCTTT	CASSSTGGGTVAFF
.	TRBJ2-5	TRBV6-6	.	TGTGCCAGCCGGGACTCACAAGAGACCCAGTACTTC	CASRDSQETQYF
TRBD2	TRBJ2-3	TRBV12-3/TRBV12-4	.	TGTGTCAGCAGCGAGCCCGGACTAGCGGGCGGCACGGATACGCAGTATTTT	CVSSEPGLAGGTDTQYF
.	TRBJ2-5	TRBV12-3/TRBV12-4	.	TGTCCCAGCAGTTCAGTAAGGAGGGGGCAAGAGACCCAGTACTTC	CPSSSVRRGQETQYF
.	TRBJ2-1	TRBV6-5	once	TGTGCCAGCAGTTACTGCTCCTACAATGAGCAGTTCTTC	CASSYCSYNEQFF
.	TRBJ2-1	TRBV6-2/TRBV6-3	.	TGTGCCAGCGGAACCAGTCCTAACAATGAGCAGTTCTTC	CASGTSPNNEQFF
.	TRBJ2-1	TRBV29-1	many	TGCAGCGTTGTAATCAGCAGCGTTGGCAATGAGCAGTTCTTC	CSVVISSVGNEQFF
.	TRBJ2-1	TRBV24-1	.	TGTGCCACCAGTGACCCCGGGACCTCCTACAATGAGCAGTTCTTC	CATSDPGTSYNEQFF
.	TRBJ1-6	TRBV28	.	TGTACCAGCAGTGACATAGCGAACTATAATTCACCCCTCCACTTT	CTSSDIANYNSPLHF
.	TRBJ1-1	TRBV10-3	.	TGTGCCTCTCGCCTCAGCCAGGGTGGGACTGAAGCTTTATTT	CASRLSQGGTEALF
.	TRBJ2-5	TRBV11-3	once	TGTGTCAGCAGCTTAGGGGCGGCCTTGGCCTTCCAAGAGACCCAGTACTTC	CVSSLGAALAFQETQYF
.	TRBJ2-5	TRBV5-4	.	TGTGCCAGCAGCTTGGTTACCGGGAGAATCATAGAGACCCAGTACTTC	CASSLVTGRIIETQYF
.	TRBJ2-1	TRBV5-5	.	TGTGCCAGCAGATTGGACTTAAACAATGAGCAGTTCTTC	CASRLDLNNEQFF
.	TRBJ2-7	TRBV5-6	once	TGTGTCAGCAGCGGAGGGAGGAACGAGCAGTACTTC	CVSSGGRNEQYF
.	TRBJ2-6	TRBV6-5	.	TGTGCCAGCAGCCTAATATCCTCTGGGGCCAACGTCCTGACTTTC	CASSLISSGANVLTF
.	TRBJ1-1	TRBV6-1	once	TGTGCCAGCAGTACAGAGATGCACACTGAAGCTTTCTTT	CASSTEMHTEAFF
.	TRBJ2-7	TRBV20-1	many	TGCAGTGCTAGTTTGTCGGGACGGCTAACCTACGAGCAGTACTTC	CSASLSGRLTYEQYF
.	TRBJ1-5	TRBV6-1	many	TGTGCCAGCAGTGAAGTCGGCGATCAGCCCCAGCATTTT	CASSEVGDQPQHF
TRBD1	TRBJ2-1	TRBV28	many	TGTGCCAGCAGTCCGCCAGCAGGGACAGGGGGCGAGGCGCAGTTCTTC	CASSPPAGTGGEAQFF
.	TRBJ1-2	TRBV20-1	.	TGCAGCGCTAGAGTGCGAAAAAACTATAGCTACACCTTC	CSARVRKNYSYTF
.	TRBJ1-1	TRBV20-1	once	TGCAGTGCCCCAATCCCAAGGCAAACTGAATCTTTCTTT	CSAPIPRQTESFF
.	TRBJ1-1	TRBV20-1	.	TGCAGTGCTTACGACTGCGTGGGGGTTCAAGTGAGCACTGAAGCTTTCTTT	CSAYDCVGVQVSTEAFF